Described below is a single T cell receptor (beta chain) sequence and its context. Its antigen is currently unknown. The data derive from a study of cytomegalovirus exposure and HLA in healthy donors. General study results and limits: Using the classifier, cytomegalovirus status was reportedly diagnosed with high specificity and sensitivity. Cytomegalovirus-associated status was assigned to roughly 160 TCR beta chains.

Data came from immunoSEQ multiplex PCR; TCRdb stores just in-frame clones and leaves some out. The profile shows under 85,000 clones, 94% of them singletons. Specimen: PBMCs. The origin of this receptor is a young woman in good health and CMV-seronegative.

The CDR3 reads CASSARGAGSYEQYF. The DNA for the CDR3 is TGTGCCAGCAGCGCCAGGGGAGCGGGGAGCTACGAGCAGTACTTC. This sequence joins TRBV7-2 and TRBJ2-7; D may be TRBD2 (7 bases). CDR1 is SGHTA and CDR2 is FQGNSA in the germline V gene. V dropped 5 bases and J dropped 3 bases, with 17 bases sitting between them. CDR3 size: 15 residues.